The table lists the clone carrying this TCR beta chain with a few counts. This record belongs to a study of blood T cell repertoires in COVID-19. Study in general: The origin of the acute and convalescent COVID-19 samples was the United States, Italy and Spain. T cells, B-cell-depleted T cells, or PBMCs provided the cDNA or gDNA that served as material.

As handled by the study authors: Amplification of reference gene primers was used by the study to estimate nucleated cell counts. The table came from immunoSEQ multiplex PCR; TCRdb's copy has only in-frame clones and leaves some out. V and J calls and clone size come straight from that table; D and trimming were deduced from the DNA. The data hold about 30,000 clones, with roughly 80% observed a single time. Trimming pared 3 bases from V and 2 bases from J, leaving 22 bases between. Per germline, CDR1 GTSNPN and CDR2 SVGIG (reference sequence). The CDR3 has 17 amino acids. Sequenced sample: peripheral blood. The chain is built from TRBV30 and TRBJ1-2, with D tentatively TRBD1 (6 bases). The receptor was isolated from a woman aged 65 to 85 with active or convalescent COVID-19. CDR3 nucleotides: TGTGCCTGGAGCCTCTTTAGGTTCGGGACAAAGAACTATGGCTACACCTTC. Its translation is CAWSLFRFGTKNYGYTF.